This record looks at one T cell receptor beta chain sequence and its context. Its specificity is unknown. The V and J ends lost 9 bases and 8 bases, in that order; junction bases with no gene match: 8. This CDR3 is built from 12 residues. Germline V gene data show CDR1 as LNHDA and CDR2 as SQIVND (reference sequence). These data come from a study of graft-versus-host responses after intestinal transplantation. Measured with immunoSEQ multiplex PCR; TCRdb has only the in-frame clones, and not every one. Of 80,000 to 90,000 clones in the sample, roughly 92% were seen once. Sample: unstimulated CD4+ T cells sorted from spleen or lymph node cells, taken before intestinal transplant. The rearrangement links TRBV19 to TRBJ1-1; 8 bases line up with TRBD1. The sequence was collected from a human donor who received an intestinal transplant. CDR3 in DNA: TGTGCCAGCGGATTCGGACAGGGAGAAGCTTTCTTT. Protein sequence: CASGFGQGEAFF.